Below, one TCR beta chain is given with its context. The record originates from a study of blood T cell repertoires in COVID-19. Overall study: The study drew acute and convalescent COVID-19 samples from the United States, Italy and Spain.

Source study methods: Using reference gene primer amplification, nucleated cell counts were estimated. The repertoire was sequenced with immunoSEQ multiplex PCR; TCRdb's copy has only in-frame clones and lacks some. That table supplies the V and J calls and clone size; D and trimming were determined from the DNA. The repertoire consists of some 110,000 clones, with about 85% occurring once and the leading ten covering roughly 8%. V gave up 5 bases and J gave up 0 bases; unmatched junction bases: 9. Per the germline V gene, CDR1 is LNHDA and CDR2 is SQIVND (reference sequence). CDR3 length: 18 amino acids.

The chain recombines TRBV19 with TRBJ1-4; the match to TRBD1 covers 10 bases. The sample taken for sequencing was peripheral blood. This clonotype was sampled from a human donor in a cohort sampled during active COVID-19. The CDR3 nucleotides read TGTGCCAGTAGTGTCCGGGACAGGGGAGGCGCAACTAATGAAAAACTGTTTTTT. It yields the protein CASSVRDRGGATNEKLFF.